This TCR beta chain was identified during a study of human T cells and chemical hapten exposure. Trimming took 4 bases from V and 4 from J; bases not matched to a gene: 2. This CDR3 region has 13 residues. Germline CDR1 reads SNHLY; CDR2 reads FYNNEI. Time point in this sample: pre-sensitization, week 0. Noted treatment: therapeutic diphenylcyclopropenone sensitization with weekly scalp DPC. TCRdb processed the RACE reads anew with MiXCR; each CDR3 protein has one entry. The sample lists under 65,000 distinct CDR3 sequences, about 9% occurring once. The sample in question was whole blood, obtained in connection with sensitization to the hapten diphenylcyclopropenone (DPC). This TCR was recovered from a woman in her thirties or forties with alopecia areata. Some clones in this sample may be carry-over from other donors' samples. The chain is built from TRBV2 and TRBJ1-1; 8 bases are shared with TRBD1. The CDR3 reads CASSVGQGTEAFF. In DNA, the CDR3 is TGTGCCAGCAGTGTTGGACAGGGCACTGAAGCTTTCTTT.